Following are 14 T cell receptor beta chains from one sample sequenced in a study of T cells in localized non-small cell lung cancer. Clones were read by immunoSEQ multiplex PCR, and TCRdb kept only the in-frame ones, dropping some. Here the sample spans 23,000 or so clones, 65% to 85% being singletons. The input for sequencing was PBMCs, taken before any cancer treatment. Receptors originate from a man aged 40 to 70 with stage II lung adenocarcinoma.

V is TRBV5-1 and J is TRBJ2-7; D not resolved. CDR1 SGHRS and CDR2 YFSETQ come from the germline V gene. The CDR3 is 15 amino acids. Trimming pared 0 bases from V and 7 bases from J, leaving 17 bases between. In nucleotides, the CDR3 is TGCGCCAGCAGCTTGGAATCGCTCAGAATGGGAGAGCAGTACTTC. It encodes CASSLESLRMGEQYF.

The rearrangement links TRBV10-1 to TRBJ2-3; TRBD1 agrees at 7 bases. Per germline, CDR1 WNHNN and CDR2 SYGVQD (reference sequence). The CDR3 totals 13 residues. V gave up 6 bases and J gave up 3 bases; unmatched junction bases: 3. CDR3 region: CASSRQGTDTQYF. DNA of the CDR3: TGCGCCAGCAGCAGACAGGGAACAGATACGCAGTATTTT.

The gene calls are TRBV6-1 and TRBJ1-6; D is perhaps TRBD1 (6 bases). The CDR3 loop spans 15 amino acids. The V end lost 7 bases, the J end lost 7 bases, and 17 bases lay between the germline ends. Germline lookup yields CDR1 MNHNS and CDR2 SASEGT. The CDR3 spells CASKNWTVPNSPLHF. DNA for the CDR3: TGTGCCAGCAAAAATTGGACAGTTCCCAATTCACCCCTCCACTTT.

The chain recombines TRBV11-3 with TRBJ2-3, with TRBD2 matching over 7 bases. Germline assignment: CDR1 SGHNT and CDR2 YENEEA. Trimming cost V 1 base and J 2 bases; bases outside gene matches: 6. The CDR3 is 16 amino acids. The CDR3 DNA reads as TGTGCCAGCAGCTTAGCGACTAGCACCTACACAGATACGCAGTATTTT. This gives the protein CASSLATSTYTDTQYF. The variable domain in full, completed from reference TRBV11-3 and TRBJ2-3, reads EAGVVQSPRYKIIEKKQPVAFWCNPISGHNTLYWYLQNLGQGPELLIRYENEEAVDDSQLPKDRFSAERLKGVDSTLKIQPAELGDSAVYLCASSLATSTYTDTQYFGPGTRLTVL.

CDR3 loop: CASSPGTSSPQYF. The CDR3 DNA reads TGTGCCAGCAGCCCGGGGACTAGCAGTCCGCAGTATTTT. V is TRBV7-2 and J is TRBJ2-3, with 9 bases identical to TRBD2. Germline V gene data show CDR1 as SGHTA and CDR2 as FQGNSA. CDR3 length: 13 amino acids. V lost 5 bases and J lost 10; bases outside the gene matches: 7.

This clone appeared a single time. The chain recombines TRBV5-1 with TRBJ2-2; perhaps D is TRBD1 or TRBD2 (5 bases each). Per the germline V gene, CDR1 is SGHRS and CDR2 is YFSETQ. The CDR3 runs 12 residues. The germline V and J ends were trimmed by 4 bases and 10 bases, with 11 bases remaining between them. CDR3 amino acids: CASSVGRTELFF. CDR3 nucleotide sequence: TGCGCCAGCAGCGTGGGACGAACGGAGCTGTTTTTT.

This clone was recorded only once. The V and J genes are TRBV7-2 and TRBJ1-1; no clear D. CDR1 and CDR2 (germline): SGHTA, FQGNSA. The CDR3 loop spans 12 amino acids. Trimming removed 5 bases at V and 3 bases at J, with 7 bases between. The CDR3 DNA sequence: TGTGCCAGCAGCAAGTCCCACACTGAAGCTTTCTTT. Amino acid sequence: CASSKSHTEAFF.

This clone was seen more than once but under ten times. The chain joins TRBV7-7 to TRBJ2-3; TRBD2 agrees at 8 bases. This CDR3 has 13 amino acids. Germline-derived CDR1 and CDR2 are SSHAT and FNYEAQ (reference sequence). The CDR3 here is CAISGGRADTQYF. CDR3 nucleotides: TGTGCTATATCGGGGGGGCGGGCAGATACGCAGTATTTT.

This chain links TRBV2 with TRBJ2-3, with D unresolved. Germline CDR1 reads SNHLY; CDR2 reads FYNNEI. The CDR3 spans 14 residues. The V gene lost 4 bases and the J gene lost 0 bases, with 8 bases spanning the gap. The chain's CDR3 is CASSVDGSTDTQYF. In nucleotides, the CDR3 is TGTGCCAGCAGTGTAGACGGGAGCACAGATACGCAGTATTTT.

The chain carries TRBV6-1 and TRBJ2-5; D gene unclear. TRBJ2-7 explains the end of the DNA better; the J call may be wrong. The CDR3 sequence is 15 residues long. Germline CDR1 is MNHNS and CDR2 is SASEGT. CDR3 amino acids: CASSDNQVLSYEQYF. CDR3 bases: TGTGCCAGCAGTGATAATCAGGTACTCTCCTACGAGCAGTACTTC.

This clone was observed a single time. The chain employs TRBV10-3 and TRBJ1-2; no clear D gene. The CDR3 extends over 14 amino acids. V lost 0 bases and J lost 7, with 12 bases in between. The V gene's germline CDR1 is ENHRY and CDR2 SYGVKD. The CDR3: CAISESQHRGGYTF. DNA of the CDR3: TGTGCCATCAGTGAGTCGCAGCATCGGGGTGGCTACACCTTC.

In its sample, this clone was seen a few times. This sequence joins TRBV6-5 and TRBJ1-1, with D perhaps matching TRBD1 (5 bases). The CDR3 length is 14 residues. The V end lost 2 bases, the J end lost 4 bases, and 11 bases lay between the germline ends. Germline V gene lookup returns CDR1 MNHEY and CDR2 SVGAGI. CDR3 in amino acids: CASSYGTMSTEAFF. The CDR3 DNA sequence: TGTGCCAGCAGTTACGGGACGATGTCCACTGAAGCTTTCTTT.

The V and J genes are TRBV5-4 and TRBJ1-2, with D unclear. This CDR3 spans 16 amino acids. The germline CDR1 and CDR2 sequences are SGHNT and YYREEE (reference sequence). Trimming pared 0 bases from V and 0 bases from J, leaving 12 bases between. This CDR3 reads CASSLVRPESNYGYTF. The CDR3 DNA sequence: TGTGCCAGCAGCTTGGTCAGACCAGAATCTAACTATGGCTACACCTTC.

In its sample, this clone ranks as medium-sized. The sample holds other DNA sequences that translate to the same CDR3. The gene calls are TRBV14 and TRBJ2-1; 11 nucleotides line up with TRBD1. The CDR3 is made up of 16 amino acids. Germline CDR1 reads SGHDN; CDR2 reads FVKESK. Trimming removed 2 bases from V and 5 bases from J; junction bases left unmatched: 5. DNA of the CDR3: TGTGCCAGCAGCCAAATTCCGGGACAGGGGGACAATGAGCAGTTCTTC. Translated: CASSQIPGQGDNEQFF.